This T cell receptor beta chain was identified in a study of T cell responses to AZD1222 COVID-19 vaccine. The V gene's germline CDR1 is SGHDT and CDR2 YYEEEE. J lost 5 bases, V lost 4 bases, and 3 bases had no gene match. The CDR3 consists of 13 residues. Generated by immunoSEQ multiplex PCR, the TCRdb table keeps only in-frame clones and is missing some. In the table there are about 88,000 clones, approximately 90% of which are singletons. The clonotype originates from an adult who received the AZD1222 COVID-19 vaccine. The rearrangement uses TRBV5-6 and TRBJ2-5; 9 nucleotides agree with TRBD1. This specimen was peripheral blood, taken 28 days after the second AZD1222 dose. Written as DNA, the CDR3 is TGTGCCAGCAGCCGGACAGGGGAGGAGACCCAGTACTTC. This gives the protein CASSRTGEETQYF.